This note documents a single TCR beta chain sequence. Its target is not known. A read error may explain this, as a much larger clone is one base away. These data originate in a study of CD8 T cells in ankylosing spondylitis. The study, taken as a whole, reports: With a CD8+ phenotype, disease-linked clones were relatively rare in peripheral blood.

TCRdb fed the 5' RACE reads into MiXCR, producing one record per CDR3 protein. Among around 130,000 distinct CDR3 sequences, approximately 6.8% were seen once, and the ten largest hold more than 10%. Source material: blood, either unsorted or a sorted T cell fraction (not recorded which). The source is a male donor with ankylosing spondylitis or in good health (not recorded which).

This CDR3 reads CASSAGLHGYTF. CDR3 sequence (DNA): TGTGCCAGCAGCGCGGGGCTGCATGGCTACACCTTC. This chain joins TRBV25-1 and TRBJ1-2, with TRBD1 as a possible D gene (5 bases). Trimming took off 6 bases at V and 6 bases at J, with 11 bases between the two ends. CDR1 and CDR2 from the germline V gene are MGHDK and SYGVNS. The CDR3 sequence is 12 residues long.